This T cell receptor beta chain was identified in a study of shared T cell receptors in the human thymus. The method was immunoSEQ multiplex PCR; TCRdb's version includes in-frame clones alone and lacks a portion of them. This table has about 380,000 clones, approximately 95% appearing once. The germline V gene has CDR1 LGHNA and CDR2 YNFKEQ. The CDR3 length is 18 residues. The V gene end was trimmed by 4 bases and the J gene end by 1 base; junction bases not matched to a gene: 15. V gene TRBV4-2 combines with J gene TRBJ1-1, with 7 bases aligning to TRBD1. The receptor was derived from a human donor. Sequenced material: thymocytes. CDR3 sequence (DNA): TGTGCCAGCAGCCGTACCGGACAGGAGATTCAGGAGAACACTGAAGCTTTCTTT. Protein: CASSRTGQEIQENTEAFF.